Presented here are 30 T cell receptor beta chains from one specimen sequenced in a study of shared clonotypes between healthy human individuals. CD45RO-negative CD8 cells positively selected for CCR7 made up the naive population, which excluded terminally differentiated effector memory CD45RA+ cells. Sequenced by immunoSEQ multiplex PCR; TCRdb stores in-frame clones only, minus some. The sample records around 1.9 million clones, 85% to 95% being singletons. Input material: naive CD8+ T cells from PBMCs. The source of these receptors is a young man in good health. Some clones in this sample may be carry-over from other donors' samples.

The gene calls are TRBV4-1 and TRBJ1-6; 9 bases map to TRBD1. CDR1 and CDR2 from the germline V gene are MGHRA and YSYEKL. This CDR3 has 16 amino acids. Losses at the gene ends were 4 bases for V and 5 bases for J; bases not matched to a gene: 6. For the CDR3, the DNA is TGCGCCAGCAGCCTTGCCGGGACAGGGAATAATTCACCCCTCCACTTT. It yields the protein CASSLAGTGNNSPLHF.

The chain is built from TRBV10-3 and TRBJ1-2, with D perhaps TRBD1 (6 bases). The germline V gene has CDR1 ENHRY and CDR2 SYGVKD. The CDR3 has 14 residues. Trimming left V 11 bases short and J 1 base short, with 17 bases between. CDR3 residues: CAVGAETLNYGYTF. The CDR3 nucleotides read TGTGCCGTGGGGGCGGAGACCCTTAACTATGGCTACACCTTC.

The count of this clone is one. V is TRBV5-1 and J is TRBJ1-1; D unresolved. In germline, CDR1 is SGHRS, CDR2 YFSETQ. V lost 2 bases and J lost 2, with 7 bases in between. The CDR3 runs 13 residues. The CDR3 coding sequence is TGCGCCAGCAGCTTTAGTTACAACACTGAAGCTTTCTTT. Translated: CASSFSYNTEAFF.

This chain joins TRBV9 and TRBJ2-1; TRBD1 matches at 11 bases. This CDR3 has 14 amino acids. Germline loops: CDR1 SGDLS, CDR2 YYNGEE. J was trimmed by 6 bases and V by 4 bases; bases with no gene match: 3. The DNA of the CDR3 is TGTGCCAGCAGCCTCGGGACAGGGGGCAATGAGCAGTTCTTC. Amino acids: CASSLGTGGNEQFF. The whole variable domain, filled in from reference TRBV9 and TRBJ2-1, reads DSGVTQTPKHLITATGQRVTLRCSPRSGDLSVYWYQQSLDQGLQFLIQYYNGEERAKGNILERFSAQQFPDLHSELNLSSLELGDSALYFCASSLGTGGNEQFFGPGTRLTVL.

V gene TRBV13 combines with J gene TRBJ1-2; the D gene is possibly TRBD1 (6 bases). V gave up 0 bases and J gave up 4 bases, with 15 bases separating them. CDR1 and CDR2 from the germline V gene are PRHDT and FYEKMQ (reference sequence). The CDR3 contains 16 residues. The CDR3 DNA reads TGTGCCAGCAGCTTAGGGTTGGCAGGGGATGCCTATGGCTACACCTTC. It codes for CASSLGLAGDAYGYTF.

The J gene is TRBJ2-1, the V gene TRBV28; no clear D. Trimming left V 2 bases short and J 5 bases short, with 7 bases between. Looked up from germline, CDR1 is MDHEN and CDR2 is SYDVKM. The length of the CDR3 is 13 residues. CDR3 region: CASSLVQDNEQFF. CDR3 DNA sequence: TGTGCCAGCAGTTTAGTTCAAGACAATGAGCAGTTCTTC.

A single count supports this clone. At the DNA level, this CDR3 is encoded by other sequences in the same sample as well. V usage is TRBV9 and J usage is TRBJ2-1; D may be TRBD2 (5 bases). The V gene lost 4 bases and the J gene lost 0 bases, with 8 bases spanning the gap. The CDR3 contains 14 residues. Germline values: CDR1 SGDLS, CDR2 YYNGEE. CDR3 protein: CASSPRGSYNEQFF. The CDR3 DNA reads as TGTGCCAGCAGCCCCCGGGGCTCCTACAATGAGCAGTTCTTC.

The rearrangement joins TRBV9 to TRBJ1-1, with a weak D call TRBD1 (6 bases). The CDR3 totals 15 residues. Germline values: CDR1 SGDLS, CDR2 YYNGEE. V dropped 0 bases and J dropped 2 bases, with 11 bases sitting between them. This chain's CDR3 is CASSVGGAVNTEAFF. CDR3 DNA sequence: TGTGCCAGCAGCGTAGGGGGGGCTGTTAACACTGAAGCTTTCTTT.

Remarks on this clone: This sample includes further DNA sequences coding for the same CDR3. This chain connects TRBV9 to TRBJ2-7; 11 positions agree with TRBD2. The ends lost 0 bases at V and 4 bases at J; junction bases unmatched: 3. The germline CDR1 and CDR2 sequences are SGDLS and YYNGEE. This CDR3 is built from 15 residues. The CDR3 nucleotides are TGTGCCAGCAGCGTAGGGGCTAGCGGGGGGTACGAGCAGTACTTC. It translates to CASSVGASGGYEQYF.

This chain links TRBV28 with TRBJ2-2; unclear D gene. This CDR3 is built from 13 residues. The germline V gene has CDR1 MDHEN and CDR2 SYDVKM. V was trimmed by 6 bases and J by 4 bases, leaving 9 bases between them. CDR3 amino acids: CASSYRFTGELFF. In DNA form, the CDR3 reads TGTGCCAGCAGCTACAGATTCACCGGGGAGCTGTTTTTT.

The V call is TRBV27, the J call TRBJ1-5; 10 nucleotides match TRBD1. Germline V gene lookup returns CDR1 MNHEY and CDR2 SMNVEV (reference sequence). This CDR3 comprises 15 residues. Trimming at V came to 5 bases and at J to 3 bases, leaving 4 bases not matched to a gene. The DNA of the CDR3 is TGTGCCAGCAGTCAGGGACAGGGGTACAATCAGCCCCAGCATTTT. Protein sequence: CASSQGQGYNQPQHF.

The CDR3 reads CASSLTAGGPYEQYF. The CDR3 DNA sequence: TGTGCCAGCAGTTTAACGGCGGGAGGGCCCTACGAGCAGTACTTC. The chain combines TRBV27 with TRBJ2-7, with 9 bases that match TRBD2. Germline-derived CDR1 and CDR2 are MNHEY and SMNVEV (reference sequence). The CDR3 extends over 15 amino acids. V lost 2 bases to trimming and J lost 2 bases; unmatched junction nucleotides: 4.

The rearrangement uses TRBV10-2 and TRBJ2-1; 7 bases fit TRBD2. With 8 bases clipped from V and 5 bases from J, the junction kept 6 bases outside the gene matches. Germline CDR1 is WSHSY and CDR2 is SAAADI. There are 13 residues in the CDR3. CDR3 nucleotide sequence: TGCGCCAGCCTACTAGCGCAGAACAATGAGCAGTTCTTC. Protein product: CASLLAQNNEQFF.

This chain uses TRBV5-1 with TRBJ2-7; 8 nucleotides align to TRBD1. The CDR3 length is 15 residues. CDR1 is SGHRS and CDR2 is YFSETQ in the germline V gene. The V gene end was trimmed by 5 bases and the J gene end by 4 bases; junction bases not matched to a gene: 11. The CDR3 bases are TGCGCCAGCAGGGGCGGGACAGGCGTCCAGTACGAGCAGTACTTC. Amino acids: CASRGGTGVQYEQYF.

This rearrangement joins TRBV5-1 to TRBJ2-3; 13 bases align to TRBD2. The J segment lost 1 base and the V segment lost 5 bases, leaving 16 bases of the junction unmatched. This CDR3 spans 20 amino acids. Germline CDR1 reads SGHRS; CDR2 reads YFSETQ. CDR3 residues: CASRELAGGPVRSGTDTQYF. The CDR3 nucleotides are TGCGCCAGCAGGGAACTAGCGGGAGGGCCGGTTCGATCAGGCACAGATACGCAGTATTTT.

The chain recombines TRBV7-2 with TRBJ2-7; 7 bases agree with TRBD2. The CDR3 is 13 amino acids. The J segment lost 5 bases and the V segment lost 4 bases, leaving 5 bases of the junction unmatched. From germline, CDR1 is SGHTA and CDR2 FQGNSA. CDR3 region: CASSSPGGNEQYF. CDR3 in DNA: TGTGCCAGCAGCTCACCCGGGGGGAACGAGCAGTACTTC.

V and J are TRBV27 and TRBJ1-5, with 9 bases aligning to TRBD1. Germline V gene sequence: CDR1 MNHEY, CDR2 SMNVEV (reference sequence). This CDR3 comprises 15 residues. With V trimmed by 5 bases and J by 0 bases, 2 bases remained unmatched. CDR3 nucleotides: TGTGCCAGCAGTGACAGGGGGTTTAGCAATCAGCCCCAGCATTTT. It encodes CASSDRGFSNQPQHF.

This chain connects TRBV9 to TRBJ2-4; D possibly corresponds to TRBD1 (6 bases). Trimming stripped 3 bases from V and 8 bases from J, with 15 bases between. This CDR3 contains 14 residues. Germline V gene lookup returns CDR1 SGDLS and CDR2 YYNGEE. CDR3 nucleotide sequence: TGTGCCAGCAGCGCTGACCGGACAGACCACATTCAGTACTTC. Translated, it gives CASSADRTDHIQYF.

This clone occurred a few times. The CDR3, as DNA: TGTGCCAGCAGTTTATGGGGAGGGAGAGGGGACGAGCAGTACTTC. Its protein product is CASSLWGGRGDEQYF. The chain employs TRBV27 and TRBJ2-7; TRBD2 matches at 7 bases. The junction had 8 bases not matched to a gene; V was cut back by 1 base and J by 5 bases. CDR1 is MNHEY, CDR2 SMNVEV, per germline (reference sequence). The CDR3 runs 15 residues.

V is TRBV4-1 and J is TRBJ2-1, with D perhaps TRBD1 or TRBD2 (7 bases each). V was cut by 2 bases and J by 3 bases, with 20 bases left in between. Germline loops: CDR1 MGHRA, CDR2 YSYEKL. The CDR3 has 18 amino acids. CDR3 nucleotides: TGCGCCAGCAGCCAATCCCAGGGGGGGGGCCTCTACTACAATGAGCAGTTCTTC. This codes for CASSQSQGGGLYYNEQFF.

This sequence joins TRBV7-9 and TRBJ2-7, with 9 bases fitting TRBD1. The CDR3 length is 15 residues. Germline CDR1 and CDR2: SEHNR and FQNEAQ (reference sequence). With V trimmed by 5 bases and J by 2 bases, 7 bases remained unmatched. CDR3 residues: CASSPNRGPAYEQYF. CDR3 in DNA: TGTGCCAGCAGCCCGAACAGGGGGCCTGCCTACGAGCAGTACTTC.

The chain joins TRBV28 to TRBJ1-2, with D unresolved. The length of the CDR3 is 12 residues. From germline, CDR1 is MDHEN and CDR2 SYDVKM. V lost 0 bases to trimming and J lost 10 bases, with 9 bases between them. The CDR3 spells CASSLWSADYTF. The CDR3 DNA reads TGTGCCAGCAGTTTATGGTCTGCCGACTACACCTTC.

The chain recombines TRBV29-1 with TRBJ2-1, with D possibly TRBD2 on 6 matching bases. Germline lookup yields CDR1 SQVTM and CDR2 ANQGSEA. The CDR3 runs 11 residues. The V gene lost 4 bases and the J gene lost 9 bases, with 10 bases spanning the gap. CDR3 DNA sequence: TGCAGCGTTGGGCGGGATGGTGAGCAGTTCTTC. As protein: CSVGRDGEQFF.

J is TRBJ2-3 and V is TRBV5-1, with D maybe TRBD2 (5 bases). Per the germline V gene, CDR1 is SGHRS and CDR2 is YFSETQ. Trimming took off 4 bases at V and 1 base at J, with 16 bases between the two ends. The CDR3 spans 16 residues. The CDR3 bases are TGCGCCAGCAGCCTCGAGCGGTACCCCGGCACAGATACGCAGTATTTT. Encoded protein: CASSLERYPGTDTQYF.

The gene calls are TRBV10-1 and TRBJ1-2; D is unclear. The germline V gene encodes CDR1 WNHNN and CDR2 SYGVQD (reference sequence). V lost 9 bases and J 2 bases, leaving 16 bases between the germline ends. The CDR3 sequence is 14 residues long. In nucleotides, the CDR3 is TGCGCCAGACCTAAAGGACGGCCAAACTATGGCTACACCTTC. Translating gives CARPKGRPNYGYTF.

CDR3 sequence (DNA): TGTGCCAGCAGTTTTGAAGGGAGCACAGATACGCAGTATTTT. Protein sequence: CASSFEGSTDTQYF. This sequence joins TRBV6-1 and TRBJ2-3; D gene uncertain. Trimming took off 5 bases at V and 0 bases at J, with 9 bases between the two ends. Germline V gene sequence: CDR1 MNHNS, CDR2 SASEGT. The CDR3 is 14 amino acids.

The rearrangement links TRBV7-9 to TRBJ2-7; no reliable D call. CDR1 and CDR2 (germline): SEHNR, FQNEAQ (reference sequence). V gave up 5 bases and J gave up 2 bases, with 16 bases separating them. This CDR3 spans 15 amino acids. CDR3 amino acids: CASSHTVGRTYEQYF. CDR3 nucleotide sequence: TGTGCCAGCAGCCACACAGTGGGCCGTACCTACGAGCAGTACTTC.

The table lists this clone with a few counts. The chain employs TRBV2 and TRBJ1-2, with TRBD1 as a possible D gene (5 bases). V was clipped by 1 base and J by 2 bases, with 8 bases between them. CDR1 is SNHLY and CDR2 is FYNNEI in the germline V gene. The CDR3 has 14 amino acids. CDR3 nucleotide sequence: TGTGCCAGCAGTGAAGGGCGGGGGAACTATGGCTACACCTTC. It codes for CASSEGRGNYGYTF.

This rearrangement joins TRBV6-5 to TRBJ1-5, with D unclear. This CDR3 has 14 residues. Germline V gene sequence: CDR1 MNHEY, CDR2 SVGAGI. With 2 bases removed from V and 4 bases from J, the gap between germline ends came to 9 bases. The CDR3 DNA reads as TGTGCCAGCAGTTACAACGGCTGGAATCAGCCCCAGCATTTT. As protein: CASSYNGWNQPQHF.

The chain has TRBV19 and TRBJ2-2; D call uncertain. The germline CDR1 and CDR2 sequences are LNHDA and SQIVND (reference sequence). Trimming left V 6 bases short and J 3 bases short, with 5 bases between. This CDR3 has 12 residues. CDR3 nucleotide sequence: TGTGCCAGTAGGGGATACACCGGGGAGCTGTTTTTT. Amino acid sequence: CASRGYTGELFF.